This TCR beta chain was sequenced in a study of blood T cell repertoires in COVID-19. In the study overall: PBMCs, B-cell-depleted T cells, or T cells provided the cDNA or gDNA that made up the material.

Study processing details: Estimation of nucleated cell counts was performed using reference gene primer amplification. Here immunoSEQ multiplex PCR was the method, and the copy in TCRdb shows in-frame clones only, minus some. V and J calls plus clone size are reproduced from that table; the DNA served to infer D and trimming. This table holds roughly 230,000 clones, roughly 84% found once. This CDR3 is 14 amino acids long. The germline V gene encodes CDR1 SGHRS and CDR2 YFSETQ. V was clipped by 2 bases and J by 5 bases, with 13 bases between them. The genes are TRBV5-1 and TRBJ1-1; tentatively, D is TRBD1 (5 bases). The TCR sequence derives from a middle-aged man with acute or convalescent COVID-19. Sequenced material: peripheral blood. CDR3 DNA: TGCGCCAGCAGCTTCCCCAGGGAGGGGACTGAAGCTTTCTTT. It specifies CASSFPREGTEAFF.